This T cell receptor (beta chain) was sequenced for a study of blood T cell repertoires in COVID-19. Participant ages covered roughly 18 to 89 years across about two dozen US areas. Cohort 3 recovery required two negative PCRs, clearance, or symptom resolution. The V end was cut by 6 bases, the J end by 1 base, with 10 bases between. The CDR3 runs 14 residues. Per the germline V gene, CDR1 is MNHEY and CDR2 is SVGAGI. Assay used: immunoSEQ multiplex PCR; TCRdb lists only in-frame clones, some missing. The table records roughly 170,000 clones, approximately 81% of them present only once. Specimen: PBMCs or T cells enriched from blood (not recorded which). The TCR was taken from a man aged 60 to 69 who had recovered from COVID-19. This chain links TRBV6-5 with TRBJ2-4; D perhaps matches TRBD2 (5 bases). CDR3 in DNA: TGTGCCAGCAGCATCGGGGTGGCCAAAAACATTCAGTACTTC. Its protein is CASSIGVAKNIQYF.